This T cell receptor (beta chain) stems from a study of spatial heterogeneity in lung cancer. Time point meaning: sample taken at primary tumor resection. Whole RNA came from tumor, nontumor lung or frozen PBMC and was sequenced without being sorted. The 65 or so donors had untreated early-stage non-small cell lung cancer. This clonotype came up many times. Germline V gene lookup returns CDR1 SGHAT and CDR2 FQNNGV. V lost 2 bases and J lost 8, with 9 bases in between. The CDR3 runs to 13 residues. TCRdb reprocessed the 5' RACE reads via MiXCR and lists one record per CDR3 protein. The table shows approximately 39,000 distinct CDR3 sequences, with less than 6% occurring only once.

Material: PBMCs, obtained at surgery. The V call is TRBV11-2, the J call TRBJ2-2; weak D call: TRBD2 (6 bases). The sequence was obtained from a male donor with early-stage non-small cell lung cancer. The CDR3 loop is CASSLYSGGELFF. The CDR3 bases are TGTGCCAGCAGCTTATACAGCGGGGGGGAGCTGTTTTTT.